The source of this T cell receptor beta chain is a study of T cell changes during pregnancy in multiple sclerosis. The CDR3 is 14 amino acids. The V gene's germline CDR1 is SQVTM and CDR2 ANQGSEA. The V end lost 3 bases, the J end lost 0 bases, and 9 bases lay between the germline ends. Measured with immunoSEQ multiplex PCR; TCRdb has only the in-frame clones, and not every one. The sample consists of 30,000 to 40,000 clones, about 94% of them appearing once. The chain joins TRBV29-1 to TRBJ2-1; unclear D gene. The source is a female donor with multiple sclerosis, enrolled in a pregnancy study. The sample here was CD4+ T cells from peripheral blood mononuclear cells, taken in the second trimester of pregnancy. The CDR3 DNA is TGCAGCGTTGACGGAGAGACCTCCTACAATGAGCAGTTCTTC. It translates to CSVDGETSYNEQFF.